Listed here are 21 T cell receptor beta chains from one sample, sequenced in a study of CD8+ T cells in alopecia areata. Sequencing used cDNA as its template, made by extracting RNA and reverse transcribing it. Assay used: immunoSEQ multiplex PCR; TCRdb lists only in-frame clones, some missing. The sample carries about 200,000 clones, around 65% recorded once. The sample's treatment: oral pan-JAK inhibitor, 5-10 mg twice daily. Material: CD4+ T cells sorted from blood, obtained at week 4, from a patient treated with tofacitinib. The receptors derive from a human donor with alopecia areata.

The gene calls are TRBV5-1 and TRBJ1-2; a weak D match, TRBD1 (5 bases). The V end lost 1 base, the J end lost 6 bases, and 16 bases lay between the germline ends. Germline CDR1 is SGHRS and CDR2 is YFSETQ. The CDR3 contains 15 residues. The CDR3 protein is CASSLSAGTVDGYTF. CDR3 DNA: TGCGCCAGCAGCTTGTCCGCAGGGACGGTGGATGGCTACACCTTC.

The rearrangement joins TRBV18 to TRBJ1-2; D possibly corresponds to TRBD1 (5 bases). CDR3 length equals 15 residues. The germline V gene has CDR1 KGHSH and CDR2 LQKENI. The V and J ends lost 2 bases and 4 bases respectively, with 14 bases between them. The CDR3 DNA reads TGTGCCAGCTCACCAGAGGCAGGGATCCTCTATGGCTACACCTTC. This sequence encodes CASSPEAGILYGYTF.

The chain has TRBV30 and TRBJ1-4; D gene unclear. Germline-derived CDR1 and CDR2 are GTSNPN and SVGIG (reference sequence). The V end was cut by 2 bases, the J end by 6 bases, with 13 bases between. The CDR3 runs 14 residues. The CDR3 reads CAWSWGGGYEKLFF. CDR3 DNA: TGTGCCTGGAGTTGGGGAGGTGGTTATGAAAAACTGTTTTTT.

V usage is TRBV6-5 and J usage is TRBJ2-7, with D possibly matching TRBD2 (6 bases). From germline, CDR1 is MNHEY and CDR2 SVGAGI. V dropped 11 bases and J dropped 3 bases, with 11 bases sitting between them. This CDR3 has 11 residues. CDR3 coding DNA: TGTGCCGCGACCGGGGGCTACGAGCAGTACTTC. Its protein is CAATGGYEQYF.

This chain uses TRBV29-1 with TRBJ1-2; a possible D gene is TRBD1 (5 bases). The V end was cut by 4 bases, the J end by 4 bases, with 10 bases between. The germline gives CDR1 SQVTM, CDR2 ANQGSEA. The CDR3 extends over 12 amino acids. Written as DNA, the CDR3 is TGCAGCGTTGTCCCCACAGGCTATGGCTACACCTTC. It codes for CSVVPTGYGYTF.

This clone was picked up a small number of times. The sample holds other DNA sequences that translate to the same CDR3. CDR3 amino acids: CAWSVQRTEAFF. CDR3 in DNA: TGTGCCTGGAGTGTACAACGGACTGAAGCTTTCTTT. This sequence joins TRBV30 and TRBJ1-1, with D unresolved. The CDR3 has 12 amino acids. V lost 0 bases, J lost 5 bases, and 7 bases lay in between. Germline V gives CDR1 GTSNPN, CDR2 SVGIG (reference sequence).

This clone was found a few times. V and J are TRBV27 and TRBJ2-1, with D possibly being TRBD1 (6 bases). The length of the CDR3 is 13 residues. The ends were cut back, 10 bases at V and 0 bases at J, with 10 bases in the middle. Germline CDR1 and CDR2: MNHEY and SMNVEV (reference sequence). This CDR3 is CATGQSSYNEQFF. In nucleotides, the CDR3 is TGTGCCACCGGACAGAGCTCCTACAATGAGCAGTTCTTC.

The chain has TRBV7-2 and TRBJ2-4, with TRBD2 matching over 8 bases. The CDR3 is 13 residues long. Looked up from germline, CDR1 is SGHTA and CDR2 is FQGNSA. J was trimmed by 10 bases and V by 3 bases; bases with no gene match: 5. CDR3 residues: CASSFPGRGIQYF. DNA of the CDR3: TGTGCCAGCAGCTTTCCCGGGAGGGGGATTCAGTACTTC.

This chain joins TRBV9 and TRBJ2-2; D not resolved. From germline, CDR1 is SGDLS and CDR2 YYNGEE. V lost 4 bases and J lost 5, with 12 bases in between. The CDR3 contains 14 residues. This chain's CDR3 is CASSWRMGTGELFF. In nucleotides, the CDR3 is TGTGCCAGCAGCTGGCGAATGGGTACCGGGGAGCTGTTTTTT. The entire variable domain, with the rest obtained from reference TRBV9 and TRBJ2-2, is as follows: DSGVTQTPKHLITATGQRVTLRCSPRSGDLSVYWYQQSLDQGLQFLIQYYNGEERAKGNILERFSAQQFPDLHSELNLSSLELGDSALYFCASSWRMGTGELFFGEGSRLTVL.

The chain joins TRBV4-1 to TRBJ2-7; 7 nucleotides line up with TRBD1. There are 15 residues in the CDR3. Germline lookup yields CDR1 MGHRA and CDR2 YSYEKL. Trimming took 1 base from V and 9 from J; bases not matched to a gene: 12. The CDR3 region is CASSQAGTASLGQYF. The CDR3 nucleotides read TGCGCCAGCAGCCAAGCCGGGACAGCCTCCTTGGGGCAGTACTTC.

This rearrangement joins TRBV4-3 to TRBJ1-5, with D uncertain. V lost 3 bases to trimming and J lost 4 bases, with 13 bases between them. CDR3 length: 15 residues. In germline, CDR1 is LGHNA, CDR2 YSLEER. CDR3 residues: CASSQRLVGNQPQHF. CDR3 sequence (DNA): TGCGCCAGCAGCCAGCGACTGGTCGGGAATCAGCCCCAGCATTTT.

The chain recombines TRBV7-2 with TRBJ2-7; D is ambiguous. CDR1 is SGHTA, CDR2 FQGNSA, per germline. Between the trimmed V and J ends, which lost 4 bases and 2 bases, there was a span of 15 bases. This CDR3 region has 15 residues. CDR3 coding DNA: TGTGCCAGCAGCTCCGATGGAACAGCGCCCTACGAGCAGTACTTC. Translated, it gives CASSSDGTAPYEQYF.

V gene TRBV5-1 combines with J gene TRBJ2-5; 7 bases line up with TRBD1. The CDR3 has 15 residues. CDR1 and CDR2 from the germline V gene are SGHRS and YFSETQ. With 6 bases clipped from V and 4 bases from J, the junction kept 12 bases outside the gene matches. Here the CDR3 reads CASTDPRQGGETQYF. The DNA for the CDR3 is TGCGCCAGCACCGACCCCCGACAGGGTGGAGAGACCCAGTACTTC. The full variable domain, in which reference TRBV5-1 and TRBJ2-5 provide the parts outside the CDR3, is KAGVTQTPRYLIKTRGQQVTLSCSPISGHRSVSWYQQTPGQGLQFLFEYFSETQRNKGNFPGRFSGRQFSNSRSEMNVSTLELGDSALYLCASTDPRQGGETQYFGPGTRLLVL.

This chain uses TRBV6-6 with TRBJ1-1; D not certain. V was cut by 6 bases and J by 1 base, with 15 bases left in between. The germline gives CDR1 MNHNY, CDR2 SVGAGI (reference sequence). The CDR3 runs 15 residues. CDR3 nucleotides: TGTGCCAGCAGCGCTTGGACGGGAGCGAACACTGAAGCTTTCTTT. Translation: CASSAWTGANTEAFF.

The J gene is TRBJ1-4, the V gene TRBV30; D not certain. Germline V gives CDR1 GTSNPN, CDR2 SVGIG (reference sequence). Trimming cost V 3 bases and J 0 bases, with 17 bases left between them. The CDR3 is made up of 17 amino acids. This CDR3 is CAWRPNTREATNEKLFF. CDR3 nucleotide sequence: TGTGCCTGGAGACCTAATACCCGGGAGGCAACTAATGAAAAACTGTTTTTT.

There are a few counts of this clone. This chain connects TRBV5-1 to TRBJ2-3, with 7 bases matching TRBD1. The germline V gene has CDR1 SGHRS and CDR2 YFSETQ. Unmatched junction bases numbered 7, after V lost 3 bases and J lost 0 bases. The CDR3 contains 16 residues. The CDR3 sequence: CASSSRDSPSTDTQYF. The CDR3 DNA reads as TGCGCCAGCAGCTCAAGGGACAGTCCTAGCACAGATACGCAGTATTTT.

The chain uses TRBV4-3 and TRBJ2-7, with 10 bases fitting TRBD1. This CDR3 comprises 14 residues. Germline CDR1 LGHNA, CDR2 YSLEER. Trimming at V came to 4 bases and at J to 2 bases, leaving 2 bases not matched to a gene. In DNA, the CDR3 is TGCGCCAGCAGCCTTGGGACAGGGGCCTACGAGCAGTACTTC. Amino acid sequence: CASSLGTGAYEQYF.

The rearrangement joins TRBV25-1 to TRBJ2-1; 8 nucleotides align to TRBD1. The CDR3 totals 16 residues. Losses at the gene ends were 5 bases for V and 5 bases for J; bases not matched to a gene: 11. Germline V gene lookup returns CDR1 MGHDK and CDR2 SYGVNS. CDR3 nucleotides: TGTGCCAGCAGTTCGATGGGATGGACAGGGAACAATGAGCAGTTCTTC. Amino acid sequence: CASSSMGWTGNNEQFF.

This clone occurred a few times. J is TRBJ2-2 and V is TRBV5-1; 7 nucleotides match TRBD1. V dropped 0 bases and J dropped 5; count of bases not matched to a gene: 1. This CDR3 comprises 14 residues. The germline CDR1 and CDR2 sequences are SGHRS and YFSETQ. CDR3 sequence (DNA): TGCGCCAGCAGCTTGGCACAGGGGACCGGGGAGCTGTTTTTT. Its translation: CASSLAQGTGELFF. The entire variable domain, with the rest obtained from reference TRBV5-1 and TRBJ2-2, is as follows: KAGVTQTPRYLIKTRGQQVTLSCSPISGHRSVSWYQQTPGQGLQFLFEYFSETQRNKGNFPGRFSGRQFSNSRSEMNVSTLELGDSALYLCASSLAQGTGELFFGEGSRLTVL.

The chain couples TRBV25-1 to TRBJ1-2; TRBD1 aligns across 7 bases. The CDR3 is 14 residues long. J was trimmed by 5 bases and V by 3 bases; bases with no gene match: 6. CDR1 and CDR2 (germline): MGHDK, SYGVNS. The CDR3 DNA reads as TGTGCCAGCAGTGACCGTGACAGGGCGTATGGCTACACCTTC. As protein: CASSDRDRAYGYTF.

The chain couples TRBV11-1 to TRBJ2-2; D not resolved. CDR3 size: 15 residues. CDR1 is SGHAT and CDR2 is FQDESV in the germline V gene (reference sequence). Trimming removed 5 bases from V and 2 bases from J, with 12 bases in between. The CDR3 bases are TGTGCCAGCAGCCCTCCCGTTGGTAACACCGGGGAGCTGTTTTTT. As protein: CASSPPVGNTGELFF. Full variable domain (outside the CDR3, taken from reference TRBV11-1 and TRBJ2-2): EAEVAQSPRYKITEKSQAVAFWCDPISGHATLYWYRQILGQGPELLVQFQDESVVDDSQLPKDRFSAERLKGVDSTLKIQPAELGDSAMYLCASSPPVGNTGELFFGEGSRLTVL.